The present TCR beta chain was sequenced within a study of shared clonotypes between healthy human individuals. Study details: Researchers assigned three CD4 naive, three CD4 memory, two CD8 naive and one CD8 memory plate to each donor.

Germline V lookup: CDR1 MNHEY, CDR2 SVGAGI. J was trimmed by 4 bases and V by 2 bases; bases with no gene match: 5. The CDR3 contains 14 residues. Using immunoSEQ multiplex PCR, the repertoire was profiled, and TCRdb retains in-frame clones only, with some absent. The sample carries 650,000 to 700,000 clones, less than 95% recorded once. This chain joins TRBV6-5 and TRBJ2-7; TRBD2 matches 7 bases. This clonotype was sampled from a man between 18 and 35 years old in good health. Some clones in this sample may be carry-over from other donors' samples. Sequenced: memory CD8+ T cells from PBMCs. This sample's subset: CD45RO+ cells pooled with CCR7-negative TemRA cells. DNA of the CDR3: TGTGCCAGCAGTTACGGCGGGGGTGAGTACGAGCAGTACTTC. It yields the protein CASSYGGGEYEQYF.